The next 23 T cell receptor beta chains were all read from a single sample in a study of cytomegalovirus exposure and HLA in healthy donors. PCR amplification relied on 60 Vbeta primers (plus 13 Jbeta primers). Here immunoSEQ multiplex PCR was the method, and the copy in TCRdb shows in-frame clones only, minus some. The sample records 250,000 or so clones, around nine tenths being singletons. Material for sequencing was PBMCs. These receptors were taken from a girl aged 2 to 10 in good health and CMV-seronegative.

The chain couples TRBV27 to TRBJ1-2; TRBD1 agrees at 7 bases. The CDR3 runs to 16 residues. In germline, CDR1 is MNHEY, CDR2 SMNVEV (reference sequence). J gave up 3 bases and V 0 bases, and 7 bases lay outside the gene matches. CDR3 nucleotides: TGTGCCAGCAGTTTATCCCCCGGGGACAGCGACTATGGCTACACCTTC. Translating it yields CASSLSPGDSDYGYTF.

The chain links TRBV6-5 to TRBJ2-1; 10 bases are a match to TRBD2. V was pared by 4 bases and J by 10 bases, with 10 bases of the junction left unmatched. Germline lookup yields CDR1 MNHEY and CDR2 SVGAGI. The CDR3 consists of 15 residues. The CDR3 here is CASSWTAGGPEEQFF. The CDR3 DNA reads TGTGCCAGCAGTTGGACAGCGGGAGGGCCGGAAGAGCAGTTCTTC.

The chain couples TRBV15 to TRBJ2-7; 12 bases map to TRBD2. V trimming: 3 bases; J trimming: 5 bases; junction bases outside the gene matches: 11. From germline, CDR1 is LNHNV and CDR2 YYDKDF (reference sequence). This CDR3 contains 17 residues. CDR3 nucleotides: TGTGCCACCAGCAGGTTTGGGACTAGCGGGTCTTACGACGAGCAGTACTTC. Translation: CATSRFGTSGSYDEQYF.

The chain has TRBV11-2 and TRBJ2-5, with 7 bases that match TRBD2. Looked up from germline, CDR1 is SGHAT and CDR2 is FQNNGV. This CDR3 region has 15 residues. J lost 5 bases, V lost 5 bases, and 11 bases had no gene match. The CDR3: CASSTGSAGVETQYF. DNA of the CDR3: TGTGCCAGCAGCACTGGGTCGGCGGGAGTGGAGACCCAGTACTTC.

The chain joins TRBV18 to TRBJ1-2; tentatively, D is TRBD1 (6 bases). Germline values: CDR1 KGHSH, CDR2 LQKENI. This CDR3 contains 15 residues. V lost 4 bases and J 4 bases, leaving 16 bases between the germline ends. CDR3 nucleotides: TGTGCCAGCTCACTGGGGGCCGACGGATCCTATGGCTACACCTTC. This sequence encodes CASSLGADGSYGYTF.

V and J are TRBV16 and TRBJ1-1; TRBD1 agrees at 7 bases. This CDR3 contains 15 residues. Germline CDR1 and CDR2: KGHSY and FQNENV. V gave up 4 bases and J gave up 5 bases; unmatched junction bases: 10. CDR3 in amino acids: CASSRWTGTPTEAFF. The CDR3 DNA reads as TGTGCCAGCAGCCGTTGGACAGGTACCCCGACTGAAGCTTTCTTT.

The CDR3 spells CASSLNIMNEQFF. For the CDR3, the DNA is TGTGCCAGCAGCTTAAATATTATGAATGAGCAGTTCTTC. The chain combines TRBV11-3 with TRBJ2-1, with unresolved D. This CDR3 spans 13 amino acids. Germline-derived CDR1 and CDR2 are SGHNT and YENEEA. V was shortened by 2 bases and J by 7 bases, with 9 bases between the two germline ends.

The gene calls are TRBV14 and TRBJ2-1; 9 bases fit TRBD2. J gave up 5 bases and V 5 bases, and 7 bases lay outside the gene matches. From germline, CDR1 is SGHDN and CDR2 FVKESK. The CDR3 sequence is 15 residues long. In nucleotides, the CDR3 is TGTGCCAGCAGCTTCAGCGGGGGGCGGCACAATGAGCAGTTCTTC. Its translation is CASSFSGGRHNEQFF.

V is TRBV5-6 and J is TRBJ1-5, with unresolved D. Trimming took 1 base from V and 6 from J, leaving 14 bases between them. The CDR3 totals 15 residues. Germline CDR1 SGHDT, CDR2 YYEEEE. The CDR3 bases are TGTGCCAGCAGCTTGTCACAGTTTGCGACTCAGCCCCAGCATTTT. Amino acids: CASSLSQFATQPQHF.

This chain connects TRBV5-6 to TRBJ1-5; TRBD1 aligns across 8 bases. The germline V gene has CDR1 SGHDT and CDR2 YYEEEE. This CDR3 contains 14 residues. V gave up 3 bases and J gave up 4 bases; unmatched junction bases: 3. The CDR3 DNA is TGTGCCAGCAGCTCGGGACAGGTAAATCAGCCCCAGCATTTT. This translates into CASSSGQVNQPQHF.

The chain recombines TRBV2 with TRBJ2-1, with 13 bases aligning to TRBD2. The CDR3 is 19 amino acids. The ends lost 5 bases at V and 8 bases at J; junction bases unmatched: 18. CDR1 SNHLY and CDR2 FYNNEI come from the germline V gene. The CDR3 nucleotides are TGTGCCAGCAGTTCCGGGACTAGCGGGGAACTACGAGGGGGGGATGAGCAGTTCTTC. Translating it yields CASSSGTSGELRGGDEQFF.

The chain links TRBV4-1 to TRBJ1-1; no firm D call. V lost 0 bases, J lost 10 bases, and 18 bases lay in between. Germline V gives CDR1 MGHRA, CDR2 YSYEKL. The CDR3 has 15 amino acids. The CDR3 DNA reads TGCGCCAGCAGCCAAGAAATACGGGGTGGGAATGGAGCTTTCTTT. It specifies CASSQEIRGGNGAFF.

J is TRBJ1-4 and V is TRBV13; 7 bases line up with TRBD1. Germline V lookup: CDR1 PRHDT, CDR2 FYEKMQ (reference sequence). This CDR3 has 16 residues. The trim removed 5 bases at V and 8 bases at J, leaving 14 bases unmatched. This CDR3 is CASSPSLHRGREKLFF. The CDR3 DNA is TGTGCCAGCAGCCCAAGTCTCCACAGGGGCCGAGAAAAACTGTTTTTT.

The chain links TRBV2 to TRBJ1-1; 10 nucleotides align to TRBD1. Trimming at V came to 4 bases and at J to 6 bases, leaving 5 bases not matched to a gene. Per germline, CDR1 SNHLY and CDR2 FYNNEI. CDR3 length equals 14 residues. CDR3 protein: CASSVGQGEAEAFF. The CDR3, as DNA: TGTGCCAGCAGTGTTGGACAGGGGGAGGCTGAAGCTTTCTTT.

This sequence joins TRBV4-1 and TRBJ2-1; tentatively, D is TRBD2 (5 bases). Germline CDR1 and CDR2: MGHRA and YSYEKL. This CDR3 comprises 14 residues. V lost 4 bases, J lost 3 bases, and 10 bases lay in between. CDR3 DNA: TGCGCCAGCAGCCCAGGACTCCGCTACAATGAGCAGTTCTTC. Its protein product is CASSPGLRYNEQFF.

The chain combines TRBV5-6 with TRBJ2-7; TRBD1 might be the D (6 bases). There are 14 residues in the CDR3. Between the trimmed V and J ends, which lost 1 base and 2 bases, there was a span of 10 bases. CDR1 and CDR2 (germline): SGHDT, YYEEEE. CDR3 sequence (DNA): TGTGCCAGCAGCTTGCCACAGGGCGCCTACGAGCAGTACTTC. This codes for CASSLPQGAYEQYF.

J is TRBJ2-5 and V is TRBV6-1; D is uncertain. The CDR3 is 14 residues long. V shed 7 bases and J shed 0 bases, with 12 bases lying between them. CDR1 and CDR2 (germline): MNHNS, SASEGT. CDR3 sequence reads: CASIGDKYQETQYF. CDR3 nucleotide sequence: TGTGCCAGCATTGGCGACAAGTACCAAGAGACCCAGTACTTC.

The chain uses TRBV7-2 and TRBJ1-3; 9 nucleotides agree with TRBD1. Trimming took 4 bases from V and 2 from J; bases not matched to a gene: 6. This CDR3 is 16 amino acids long. The germline V gene has CDR1 SGHTA and CDR2 FQGNSA. The CDR3 here is CASSSGRDRAGNTIYF. As DNA, the CDR3 is TGTGCCAGCAGCTCCGGGCGGGACAGGGCTGGAAACACCATATATTTT.

The J gene is TRBJ2-3, the V gene TRBV6-5; 9 bases map to TRBD1. Germline V gene sequence: CDR1 MNHEY, CDR2 SVGAGI. The CDR3 has 14 amino acids. J lost 6 bases, V lost 5 bases, and 6 bases had no gene match. The CDR3: CASSEGTGWDTQYF. Here the CDR3 DNA reads TGTGCCAGCAGTGAGGGGACAGGGTGGGATACGCAGTATTTT.

The rearrangement links TRBV7-2 to TRBJ2-5, with TRBD1 as a possible D gene (6 bases). The CDR3 covers 17 residues. V lost 0 bases and J 5 bases, leaving 19 bases between the germline ends. CDR1 SGHTA and CDR2 FQGNSA come from the germline V gene. The CDR3 reads CASSLAHWDTEEETQYF. The CDR3 coding sequence is TGTGCCAGCAGCTTAGCCCACTGGGACACCGAGGAGGAGACCCAGTACTTC.

The rearrangement links TRBV30 to TRBJ2-1; TRBD2 agrees at 12 bases. The CDR3 runs to 17 residues. Germline V CDR1 and CDR2: GTSNPN, SVGIG (reference sequence). V gave up 0 bases and J gave up 7 bases; unmatched junction bases: 10. DNA for the CDR3: TGTGCCTGGAGTGTAAGGCTAGCGGGAGGGCCGGGAAATGAGCAGTTCTTC. Protein product: CAWSVRLAGGPGNEQFF.

A single count supports this clone. V is TRBV5-1 and J is TRBJ2-3; D uncertain. Germline V CDR1 and CDR2: SGHRS, YFSETQ. Trimming removed 0 bases from V and 4 bases from J, with 6 bases in between. This CDR3 comprises 13 residues. The CDR3 loop reads CASSLDNPDTQYF. The CDR3 region has the DNA TGCGCCAGCAGCTTGGACAACCCAGATACGCAGTATTTT. Together with reference TRBV5-1 and TRBJ2-3, the CDR3 gives the full variable domain: KAGVTQTPRYLIKTRGQQVTLSCSPISGHRSVSWYQQTPGQGLQFLFEYFSETQRNKGNFPGRFSGRQFSNSRSEMNVSTLELGDSALYLCASSLDNPDTQYFGPGTRLTVL.

Comments on this clone: The identical CDR3 is also encoded by other nucleotide sequences in the sample. V gene TRBV5-6 combines with J gene TRBJ1-5, with 10 nucleotides matching TRBD1. Germline V CDR1 and CDR2: SGHDT, YYEEEE. This CDR3 is 15 amino acids long. Trimming removed 0 bases from V and 4 bases from J; junction bases left unmatched: 1. The CDR3 reads CASSLGTGGNQPQHF. CDR3 nucleotides: TGTGCCAGCAGCTTGGGGACAGGGGGGAATCAGCCCCAGCATTTT.